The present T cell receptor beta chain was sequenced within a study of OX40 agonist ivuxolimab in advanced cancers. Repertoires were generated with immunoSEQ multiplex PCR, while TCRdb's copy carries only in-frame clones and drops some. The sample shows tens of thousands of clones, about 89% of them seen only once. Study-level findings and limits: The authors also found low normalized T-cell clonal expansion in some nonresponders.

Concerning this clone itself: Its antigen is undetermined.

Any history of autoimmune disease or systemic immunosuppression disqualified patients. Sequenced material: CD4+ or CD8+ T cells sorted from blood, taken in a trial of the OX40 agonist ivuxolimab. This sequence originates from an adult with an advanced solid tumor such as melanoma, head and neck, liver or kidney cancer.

The CDR3 spells CASSLRGNQETQYF. In DNA form, the CDR3 reads TGTGCCAGCAGCTTACGAGGCAACCAAGAGACCCAGTACTTC. The J gene is TRBJ2-5, the V gene TRBV7-9, with D unresolved. This CDR3 is 14 amino acids long. Trimming pared 2 bases from V and 0 bases from J, leaving 7 bases between. Germline V gives CDR1 SEHNR, CDR2 FQNEAQ (reference sequence).